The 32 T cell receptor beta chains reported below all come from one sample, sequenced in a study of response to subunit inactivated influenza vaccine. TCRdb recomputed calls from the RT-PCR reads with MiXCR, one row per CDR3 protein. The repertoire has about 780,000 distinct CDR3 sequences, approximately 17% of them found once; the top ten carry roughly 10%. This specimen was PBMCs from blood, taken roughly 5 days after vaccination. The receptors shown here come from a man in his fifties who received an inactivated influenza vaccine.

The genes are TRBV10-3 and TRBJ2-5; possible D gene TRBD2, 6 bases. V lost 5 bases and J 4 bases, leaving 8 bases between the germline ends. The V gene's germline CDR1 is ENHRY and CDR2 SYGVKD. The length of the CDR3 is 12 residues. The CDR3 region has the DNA TGTGCCATCAGTCCGGAGGGAGAGACCCAGTACTTC. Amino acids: CAISPEGETQYF.

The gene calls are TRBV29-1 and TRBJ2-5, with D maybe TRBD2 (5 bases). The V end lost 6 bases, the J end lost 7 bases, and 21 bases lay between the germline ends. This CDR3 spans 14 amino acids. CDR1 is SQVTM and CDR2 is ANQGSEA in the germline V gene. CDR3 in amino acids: CSVEGNTGRGTQYF. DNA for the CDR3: TGCAGCGTCGAGGGAAACACCGGCCGGGGGACCCAGTACTTC.

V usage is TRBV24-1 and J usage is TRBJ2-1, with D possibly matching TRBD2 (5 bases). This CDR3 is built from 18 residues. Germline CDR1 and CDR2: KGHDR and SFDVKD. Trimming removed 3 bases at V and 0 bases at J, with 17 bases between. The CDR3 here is CATSDPTPIGSSYNEQFF. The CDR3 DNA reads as TGTGCCACCAGTGATCCAACCCCTATAGGGAGCTCCTACAATGAGCAGTTCTTC.

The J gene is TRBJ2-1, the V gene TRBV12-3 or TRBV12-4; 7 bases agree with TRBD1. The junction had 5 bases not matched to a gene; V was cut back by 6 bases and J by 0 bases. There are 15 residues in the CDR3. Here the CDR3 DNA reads TGTGCCAGCAGCGAGGGGGCCTCCTCCTACAATGAGCAGTTCTTC. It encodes CASSEGASSYNEQFF.

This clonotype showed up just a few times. CDR3 coding DNA: TGCAGTGCTTTGAAACGTTCTAGCGCCAATGAGCAGTTCTTC. This gives the protein CSALKRSSANEQFF. The J gene is TRBJ2-1, the V gene TRBV20-1; a possible D gene is TRBD2 (6 bases). The V gene lost 5 bases and the J gene lost 6 bases, with 17 bases spanning the gap. The germline CDR1 and CDR2 sequences are DFQATT and SNEGSKA (reference sequence). The CDR3 consists of 14 residues.

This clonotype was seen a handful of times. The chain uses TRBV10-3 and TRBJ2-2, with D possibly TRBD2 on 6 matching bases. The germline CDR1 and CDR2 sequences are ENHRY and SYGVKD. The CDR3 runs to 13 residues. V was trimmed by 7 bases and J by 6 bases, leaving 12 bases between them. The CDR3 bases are TGTGCCATCACCGGGTCGGGGGCCGGGGAGCTGTTTTTT. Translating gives CAITGSGAGELFF.

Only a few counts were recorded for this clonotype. CDR3 sequence reads: CSARGRQALYEQYF. CDR3 in DNA: TGCAGTGCTAGGGGTCGACAGGCCCTCTACGAGCAGTACTTC. The chain combines TRBV20-1 with TRBJ2-7; tentative D call: TRBD1 (6 bases). This CDR3 has 14 amino acids. The V and J ends lost 3 bases and 3 bases respectively, with 15 bases between them. In germline, CDR1 is DFQATT, CDR2 SNEGSKA (reference sequence).

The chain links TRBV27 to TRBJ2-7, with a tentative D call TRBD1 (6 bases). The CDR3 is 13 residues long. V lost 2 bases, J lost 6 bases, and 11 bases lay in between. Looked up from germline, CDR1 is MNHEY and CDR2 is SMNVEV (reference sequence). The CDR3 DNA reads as TGTGCCAGCAGTTTAACAGGGAATAGCGAGCAGTACTTC. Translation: CASSLTGNSEQYF.

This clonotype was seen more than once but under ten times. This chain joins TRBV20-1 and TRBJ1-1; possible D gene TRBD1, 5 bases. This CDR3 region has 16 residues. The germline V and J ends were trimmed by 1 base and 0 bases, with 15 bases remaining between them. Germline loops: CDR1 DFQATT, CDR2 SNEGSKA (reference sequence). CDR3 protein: CSARAQGAHMNTEAFF. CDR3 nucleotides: TGCAGTGCTAGAGCCCAGGGAGCCCATATGAACACTGAAGCTTTCTTT.

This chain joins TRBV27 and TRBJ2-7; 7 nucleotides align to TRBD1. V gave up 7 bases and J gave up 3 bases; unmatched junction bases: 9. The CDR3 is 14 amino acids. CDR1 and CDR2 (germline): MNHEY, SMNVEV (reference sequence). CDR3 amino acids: CASIPGQTDYEQYF. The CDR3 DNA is TGTGCCAGCATACCGGGACAGACAGACTACGAGCAGTACTTC.

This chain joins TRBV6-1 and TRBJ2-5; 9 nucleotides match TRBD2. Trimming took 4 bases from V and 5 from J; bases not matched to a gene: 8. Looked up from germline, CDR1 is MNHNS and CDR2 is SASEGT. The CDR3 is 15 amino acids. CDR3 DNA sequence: TGTGCCAGCAGTGGGCTTGGACTAGCGCGCGAGACCCAGTACTTC. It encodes CASSGLGLARETQYF.

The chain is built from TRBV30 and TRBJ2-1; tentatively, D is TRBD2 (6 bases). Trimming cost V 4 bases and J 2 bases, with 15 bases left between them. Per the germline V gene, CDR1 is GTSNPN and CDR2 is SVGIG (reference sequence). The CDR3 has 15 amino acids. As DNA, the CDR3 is TGTGCCTGGACCCTTGGGGGGAGGCCCTACAATGAGCAGTTCTTC. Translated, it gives CAWTLGGRPYNEQFF.

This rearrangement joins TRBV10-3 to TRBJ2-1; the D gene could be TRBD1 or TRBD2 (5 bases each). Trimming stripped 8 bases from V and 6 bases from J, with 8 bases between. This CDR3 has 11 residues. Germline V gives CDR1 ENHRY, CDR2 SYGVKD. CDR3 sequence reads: CAIGTVNEQFF. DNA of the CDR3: TGTGCCATCGGGACCGTCAATGAGCAGTTCTTC.

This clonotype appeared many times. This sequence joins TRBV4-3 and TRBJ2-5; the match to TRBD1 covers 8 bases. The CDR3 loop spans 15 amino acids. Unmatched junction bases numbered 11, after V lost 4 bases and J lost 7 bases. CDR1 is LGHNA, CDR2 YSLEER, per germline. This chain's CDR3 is CASSLTTGDAGTQYF. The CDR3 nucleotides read TGCGCCAGCAGCCTCACGACAGGGGATGCTGGGACCCAGTACTTC.

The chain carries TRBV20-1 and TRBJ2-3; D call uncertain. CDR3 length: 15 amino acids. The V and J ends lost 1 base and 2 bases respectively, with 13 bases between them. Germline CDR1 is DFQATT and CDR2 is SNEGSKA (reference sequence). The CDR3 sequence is CSARVYGQNTDTQYF. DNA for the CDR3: TGCAGTGCTAGAGTGTACGGGCAAAACACAGATACGCAGTATTTT.

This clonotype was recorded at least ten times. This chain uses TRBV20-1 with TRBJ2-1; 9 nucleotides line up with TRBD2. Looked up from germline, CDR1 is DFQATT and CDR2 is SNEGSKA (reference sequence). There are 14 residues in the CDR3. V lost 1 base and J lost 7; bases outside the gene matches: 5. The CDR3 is CSARGSGSMNEQFF. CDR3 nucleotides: TGCAGTGCTAGAGGTAGCGGGAGCATGAATGAGCAGTTCTTC.

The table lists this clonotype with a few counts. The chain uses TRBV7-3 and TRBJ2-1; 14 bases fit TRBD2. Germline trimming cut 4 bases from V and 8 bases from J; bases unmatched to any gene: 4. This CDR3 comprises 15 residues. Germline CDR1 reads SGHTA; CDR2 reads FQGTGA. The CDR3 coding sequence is TGTGCCAGCAGCTACGGACTAGCGGGAGGTGATGAGCAGTTCTTC. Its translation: CASSYGLAGGDEQFF. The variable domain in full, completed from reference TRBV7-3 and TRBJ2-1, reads GAGVSQTPSNKVTEKGKYVELRCDPISGHTALYWYRQSLGQGPEFLIYFQGTGAADDSGLPNDRFFAVRPEGSVSTLKIQRTERGDSAVYLCASSYGLAGGDEQFFGPGTRLTVL.

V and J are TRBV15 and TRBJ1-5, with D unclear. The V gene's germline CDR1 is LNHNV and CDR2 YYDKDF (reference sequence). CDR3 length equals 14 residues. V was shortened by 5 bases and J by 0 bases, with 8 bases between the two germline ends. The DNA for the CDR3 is TGTGCCACCAGCCGGCAGTATAGCAATCAGCCCCAGCATTTT. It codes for CATSRQYSNQPQHF.

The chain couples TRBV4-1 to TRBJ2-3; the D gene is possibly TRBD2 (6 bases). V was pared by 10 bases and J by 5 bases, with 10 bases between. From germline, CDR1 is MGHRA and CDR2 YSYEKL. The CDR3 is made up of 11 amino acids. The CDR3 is CATRAGDTQYF. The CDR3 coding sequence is TGCGCCACCAGAGCGGGAGATACGCAGTATTTT.

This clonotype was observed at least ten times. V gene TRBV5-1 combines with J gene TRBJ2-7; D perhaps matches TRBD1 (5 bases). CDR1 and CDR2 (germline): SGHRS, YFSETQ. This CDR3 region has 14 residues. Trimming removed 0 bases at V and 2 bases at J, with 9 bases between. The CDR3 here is CASSLDAGTYEQYF. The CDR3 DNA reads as TGCGCCAGCAGCTTGGATGCAGGGACCTACGAGCAGTACTTC.

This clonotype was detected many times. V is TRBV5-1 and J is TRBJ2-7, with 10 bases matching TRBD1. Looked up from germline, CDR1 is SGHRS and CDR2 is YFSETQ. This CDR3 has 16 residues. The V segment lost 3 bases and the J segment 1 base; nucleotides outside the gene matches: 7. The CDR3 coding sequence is TGCGCCAGCAGCTCTTATCCGGGACAGGGGTCCTACGAGCAGTACTTC. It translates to CASSSYPGQGSYEQYF. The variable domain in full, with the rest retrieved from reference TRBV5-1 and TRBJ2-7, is KAGVTQTPRYLIKTRGQQVTLSCSPISGHRSVSWYQQTPGQGLQFLFEYFSETQRNKGNFPGRFSGRQFSNSRSEMNVSTLELGDSALYLCASSSYPGQGSYEQYFGPGTRLTVT.

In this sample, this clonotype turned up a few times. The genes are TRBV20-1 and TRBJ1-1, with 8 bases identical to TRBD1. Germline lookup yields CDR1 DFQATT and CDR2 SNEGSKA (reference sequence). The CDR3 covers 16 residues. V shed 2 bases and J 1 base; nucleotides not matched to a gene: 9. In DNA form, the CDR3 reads TGCAGTGCTAGACCCACGAACAGGGGGGGGAACACTGAAGCTTTCTTT. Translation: CSARPTNRGGNTEAFF.

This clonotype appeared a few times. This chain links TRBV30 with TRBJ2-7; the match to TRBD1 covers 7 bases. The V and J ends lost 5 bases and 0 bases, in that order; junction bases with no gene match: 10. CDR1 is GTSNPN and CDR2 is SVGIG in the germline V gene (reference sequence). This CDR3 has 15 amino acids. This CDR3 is CAWVNHRGSSYEQYF. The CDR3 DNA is TGTGCCTGGGTTAACCACAGGGGCTCCTCCTACGAGCAGTACTTC.

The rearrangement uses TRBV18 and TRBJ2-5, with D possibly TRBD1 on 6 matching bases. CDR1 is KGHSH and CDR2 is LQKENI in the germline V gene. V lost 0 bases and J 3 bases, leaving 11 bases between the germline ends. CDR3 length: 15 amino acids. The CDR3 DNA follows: TGTGCCAGCTCACCACCGCTTCCAGGGGAAGAGACCCAGTACTTC. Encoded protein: CASSPPLPGEETQYF.

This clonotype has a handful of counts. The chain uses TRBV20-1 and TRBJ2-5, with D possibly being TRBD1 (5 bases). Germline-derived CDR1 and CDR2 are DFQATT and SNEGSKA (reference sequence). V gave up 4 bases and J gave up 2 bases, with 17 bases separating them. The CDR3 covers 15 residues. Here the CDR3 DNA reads TGCAGTGCTATAAAAACAGGTTTACTACAAGAGACCCAGTACTTC. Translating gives CSAIKTGLLQETQYF.

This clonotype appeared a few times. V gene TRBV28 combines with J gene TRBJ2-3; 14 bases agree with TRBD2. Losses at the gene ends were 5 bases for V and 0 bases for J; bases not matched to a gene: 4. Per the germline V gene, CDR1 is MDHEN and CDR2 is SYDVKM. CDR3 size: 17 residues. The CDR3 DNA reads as TGTGCCAGCAGTCCGGGACTAGCGGGGGCCAGCACAGATACGCAGTATTTT. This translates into CASSPGLAGASTDTQYF.

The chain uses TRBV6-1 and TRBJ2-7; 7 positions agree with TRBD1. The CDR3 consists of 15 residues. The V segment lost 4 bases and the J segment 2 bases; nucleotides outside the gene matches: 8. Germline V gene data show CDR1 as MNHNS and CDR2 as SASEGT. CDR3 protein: CASSGNRGIPYEQYF. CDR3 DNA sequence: TGTGCCAGCAGTGGAAACAGGGGAATCCCCTACGAGCAGTACTTC.

The CDR3 nucleotides read TGTGCCAGCACCGTAGACGGTTATACGGCCCAGTACTTC. Its translation: CASTVDGYTAQYF. J is TRBJ2-5 and V is TRBV7-2; D is uncertain. The germline CDR1 and CDR2 sequences are SGHTA and FQGNSA. This CDR3 has 13 residues. V was shortened by 7 bases and J by 9 bases, with 18 bases between the two germline ends. Full variable domain (missing parts from reference TRBV7-2 and TRBJ2-5): GAGVSQSPSNKVTEKGKDVELRCDPISGHTALYWYRQSLGQGLEFLIYFQGNSAPDKSGLPSDRFSAERTGGSVSTLTIQRTQQEDSAVYLCASTVDGYTAQYFGPGTRLLVL.

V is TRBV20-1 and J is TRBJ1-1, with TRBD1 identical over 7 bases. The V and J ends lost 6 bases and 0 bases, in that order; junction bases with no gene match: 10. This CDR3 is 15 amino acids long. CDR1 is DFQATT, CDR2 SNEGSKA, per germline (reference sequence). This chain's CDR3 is CSAPPGTAMNTEAFF. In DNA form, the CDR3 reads TGCAGTGCACCCCCCGGGACAGCGATGAACACTGAAGCTTTCTTT.

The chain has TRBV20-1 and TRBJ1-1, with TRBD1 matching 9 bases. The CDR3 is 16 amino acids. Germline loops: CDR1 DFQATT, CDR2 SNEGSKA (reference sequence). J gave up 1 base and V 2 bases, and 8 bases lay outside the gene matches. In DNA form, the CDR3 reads TGCAGTGCTAGACCCGGGACAGGGATGAAGAACACTGAAGCTTTCTTT. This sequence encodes CSARPGTGMKNTEAFF.

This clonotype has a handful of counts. The CDR3 DNA reads as TGTGCCAGGGGCCTACCATCTTACAATGAGCAGTTCTTC. Protein: CARGLPSYNEQFF. The V gene is TRBV12-3 or TRBV12-4, the J gene TRBJ2-1, with unresolved D. The CDR3 is 13 residues long. Trimming took off 9 bases at V and 4 bases at J, with 13 bases between the two ends.

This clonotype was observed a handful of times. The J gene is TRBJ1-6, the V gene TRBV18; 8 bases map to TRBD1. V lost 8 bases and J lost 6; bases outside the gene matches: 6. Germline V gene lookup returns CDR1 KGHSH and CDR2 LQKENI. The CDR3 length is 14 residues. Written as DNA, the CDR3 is TGTGCCAGCAAAACCGGACAGGGTAATTCACCCCTCCACTTT. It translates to CASKTGQGNSPLHF.